This is a list of T cell receptor beta chains from one sample in a study of a mutant IDH1 vaccine in newly diagnosed glioma. These receptors are not linked to any known antigen. Method: immunoSEQ multiplex PCR; TCRdb's copy keeps in-frame clones and lacks some. Altogether about 60,000 clones are present, approximately 80% being singletons, with the ten largest covering roughly 3.6%. The source was PBMCs, collected from a glioma patient whose treatment included an IDH1 peptide vaccine. These TCRs come from a man younger than 40 with glioma. CDR3s include the opening cysteine and the closing phenylalanine or tryptophan. The order of the fields is J gene, clone size, D gene, V gene, CDR3 DNA, CDR3 protein. The D gene is left open where the match is weak. Size tells how often a clone was seen (once, few, many) or the class of an expanded clone, and some rows leave it out.

TRBJ2-1 once . TRBV7-3 TGTGCCAGCAGCTTAGCGCCGTTGGTCAATGAGCAGTTCTTC CASSLAPLVNEQFF
TRBJ2-5 . TRBD2 TRBV7-9 TGTGCCAGCAGCTTAGCCGGGACTAGCGGGGACCAAGAGACCCAGTACTTC CASSLAGTSGDQETQYF
TRBJ1-3 . . TRBV7-9 TGTGCCAGCAGCTTATCTAGGGGTGGAAACACCATATATTTT CASSLSRGGNTIYF
TRBJ1-4 once . TRBV7-9 TGTGCCAGCAGCGGGACTCCTAATGAAAAACTGTTTTTT CASSGTPNEKLFF
TRBJ1-4 . . TRBV19 TGTGCCAGTAGTATAGATCTTAGGGCCAGTAGTGAAAAACTGTTTTTT CASSIDLRASSEKLFF
TRBJ2-1 . TRBD2 TRBV30 TGTGCCTGGACCGTACTAGCGGGCTATGAGCAGTTCTTC CAWTVLAGYEQFF
TRBJ2-6 once . TRBV29-1 TGCAGCGTTGAGGAGGGAGGTCGCTCTGGGGCCAACGTCCTGACTTTC CSVEEGGRSGANVLTF
TRBJ2-2 . . TRBV6-5 TGTGCCAGCAGTTACCAGGGGAACACCGGGGAGCTGTTTTTT CASSYQGNTGELFF
TRBJ1-1 . TRBD1 TRBV10-3 TGTGCCATCAGTGCACAGGGGTCCAACACTGAAGCTTTCTTT CAISAQGSNTEAFF
TRBJ1-3 . . TRBV5-1 TGCGCCAGCAGCTCCACAGGGATCTCTGGAAACACCATATATTTT CASSSTGISGNTIYF
TRBJ2-3 once . TRBV30 TGTGCCTGGAGTGTGACCGGCACAGATACGCAGTATTTT CAWSVTGTDTQYF
TRBJ1-2 few . TRBV2 TGTGCCAGCAGTGAGTTCCTAACGGAGAACTATGGCTACACCTTC CASSEFLTENYGYTF
TRBJ1-1 . . TRBV4-2 TGTGCCAGCAGCCGGACGGGGGCTCTCACTGAAGCTTTCTTT CASSRTGALTEAFF
TRBJ2-7 . TRBD2 TRBV2 TGTGCCAGCAGTGAAGGAGCGGGGGGCGCCTACGAGCAGTACTTC CASSEGAGGAYEQYF
TRBJ1-1 . . TRBV30 TGTGCCTGGATCCTAGGACAGAGACTACCCCCGAACACTGAAGCTTTCTTT CAWILGQRLPPNTEAFF
TRBJ1-1 few . TRBV30 TGTGCCTGGAATACATTTTTTGAAGCTTTCTTT CAWNTFFEAFF
TRBJ2-4 . . TRBV5-4 TGTGCCAGCAGCCCTTGGGACCTGGACATTCAGTACTTC CASSPWDLDIQYF
TRBJ1-6 . . TRBV5-5 TGTGCCAGCAGCCTCGGTCTAGGCCGTTCACCCCTCCACTTT CASSLGLGRSPLHF
TRBJ2-7 . TRBD2 TRBV2 TGTGCCAGCAGTGAAAGTAGCGGGGGTCCCTACGAGCAGTACTTC CASSESSGGPYEQYF
TRBJ1-2 . TRBD1 TRBV28 TGTGCCAGCAGTCTCGTCTGGACAGGGGGCTATGGCTACACCTTC CASSLVWTGGYGYTF
TRBJ1-1 . TRBD1 TRBV19 TGTGCCAGTAGTGCCCGACAGGGCAAGAACACTGAAGCTTTCTTT CASSARQGKNTEAFF
TRBJ1-2 . . TRBV5-1 TGCGCCAGCAGCTTAAACACCCCTACCTATGGCTACACCTTC CASSLNTPTYGYTF
TRBJ1-6 once . TRBV28 TGTGCCAGCAGTTCCAACCCGTCACCCCTCCACTTT CASSSNPSPLHF
TRBJ1-4 . TRBD1 TRBV7-2 TGTGCCAGCAGCTCCGACAGGGGTTTCACTGAAAAACTGTTTTTT CASSSDRGFTEKLFF
TRBJ2-3 . . TRBV7-2 TGTGCCAGCAGCTTTGCTTTAGGTAGAACAGATACGCAGTATTTT CASSFALGRTDTQYF
TRBJ1-1 . . TRBV6-1 TGTGCCAGCAGTGAAGCGCTTAGGACGAAAGCTTTCTTT CASSEALRTKAFF
TRBJ2-2 . . TRBV5-1 TGCGCCAGCAGCTTGGCTTCAGGGAACACCGGGGAGCTGTTTTTT CASSLASGNTGELFF
TRBJ2-5 . . TRBV13 TGTGCCAGCAGCCTCACCGGGGAGACCCAGTACTTC CASSLTGETQYF
TRBJ1-1 . TRBD1 TRBV28 TGTGCCAGCAGGACGGGACAGAGACTCATGAACACTGAAGCTTTCTTT CASRTGQRLMNTEAFF
TRBJ1-1 few . TRBV5-4 TGTGCCAGCAGCCTGGAACCGGATGTTAACACTGAAGCTTTCTTT CASSLEPDVNTEAFF
TRBJ2-5 . TRBD1 TRBV29-1 TGCAGCGTTGCAAAAGGACAGGGTACTAAGTACTTC CSVAKGQGTKYF
TRBJ2-3 . . TRBV6-1 TGTGCCAGCAGTGAAGCTGGCGAACCCCCAGATACGCAGTATTTT CASSEAGEPPDTQYF
TRBJ2-2 once TRBD2 TRBV4-3 TGCGCCAGCAGCCAGAGGACTAGCGGGGTCTACACCGGGGAGCTGTTTTTT CASSQRTSGVYTGELFF
TRBJ1-6 . . TRBV5-4 TGTGCCAGCAGCTTCGGCGGCAGGGACGGGAATTCACCCCTCCACTTT CASSFGGRDGNSPLHF
TRBJ2-2 once TRBD2 TRBV6-5 TGTGCCAGCAGTTACTCGGCTAGCGGGAGGGGCGGGGAGCTGTTTTTT CASSYSASGRGGELFF
TRBJ2-5 . . TRBV6-6 TGTGCCAGCAGTTATTGGGTTCAAGAGACCCAGTACTTC CASSYWVQETQYF
TRBJ2-1 . TRBD1 TRBV25-1 TGTGCCAGCAGTGAATGGACAGGAGTCCACAATGAGCAGTTCTTC CASSEWTGVHNEQFF
TRBJ1-5 . TRBD1 TRBV7-2 TGTGCCAGCAGCTTAACTGGACAGGCCAATCAGCCCCAGCATTTT CASSLTGQANQPQHF
TRBJ2-7 . . TRBV9 TGTGCCAGCAGCGAAGGCAGGGACCCCTACGAGCAGTACTTC CASSEGRDPYEQYF